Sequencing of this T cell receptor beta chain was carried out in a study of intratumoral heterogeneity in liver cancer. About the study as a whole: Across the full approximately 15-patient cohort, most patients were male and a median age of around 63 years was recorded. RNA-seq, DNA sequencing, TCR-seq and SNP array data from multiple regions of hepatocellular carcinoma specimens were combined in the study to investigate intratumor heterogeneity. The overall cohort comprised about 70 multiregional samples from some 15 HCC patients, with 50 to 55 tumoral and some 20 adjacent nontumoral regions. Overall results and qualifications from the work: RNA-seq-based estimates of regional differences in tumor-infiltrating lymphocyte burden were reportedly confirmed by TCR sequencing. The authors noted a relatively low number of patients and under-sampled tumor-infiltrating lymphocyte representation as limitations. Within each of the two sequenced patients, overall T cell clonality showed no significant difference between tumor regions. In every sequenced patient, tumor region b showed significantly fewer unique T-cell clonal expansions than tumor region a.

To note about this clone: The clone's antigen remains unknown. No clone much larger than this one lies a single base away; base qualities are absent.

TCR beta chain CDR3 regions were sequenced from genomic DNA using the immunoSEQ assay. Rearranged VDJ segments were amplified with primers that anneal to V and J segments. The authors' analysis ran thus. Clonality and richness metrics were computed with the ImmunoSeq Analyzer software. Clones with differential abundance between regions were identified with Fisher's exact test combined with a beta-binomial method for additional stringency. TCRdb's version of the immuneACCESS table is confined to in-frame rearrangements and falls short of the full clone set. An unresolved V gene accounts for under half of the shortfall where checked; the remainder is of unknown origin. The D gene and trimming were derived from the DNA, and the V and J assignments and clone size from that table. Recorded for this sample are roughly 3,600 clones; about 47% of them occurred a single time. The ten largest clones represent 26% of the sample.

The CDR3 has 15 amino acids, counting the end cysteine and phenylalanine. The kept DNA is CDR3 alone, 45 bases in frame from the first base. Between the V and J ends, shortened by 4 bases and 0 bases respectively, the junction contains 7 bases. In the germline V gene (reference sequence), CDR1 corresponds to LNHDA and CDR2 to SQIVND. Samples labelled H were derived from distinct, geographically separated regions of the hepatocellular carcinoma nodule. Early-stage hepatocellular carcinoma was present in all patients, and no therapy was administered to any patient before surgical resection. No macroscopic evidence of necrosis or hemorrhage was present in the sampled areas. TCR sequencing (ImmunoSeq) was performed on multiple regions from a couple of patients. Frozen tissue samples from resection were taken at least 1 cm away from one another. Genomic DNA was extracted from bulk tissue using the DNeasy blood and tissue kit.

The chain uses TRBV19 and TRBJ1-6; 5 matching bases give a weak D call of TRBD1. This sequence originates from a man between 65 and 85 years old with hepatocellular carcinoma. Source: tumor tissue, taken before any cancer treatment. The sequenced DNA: TGTGCCAGTAGTAGCGACAGCTCCTATAATTCACCCCTCCACTTT. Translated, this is CASSSDSSYNSPLHF.